These T cell receptor beta chains were read from a single sample in a study of blood T cell repertoires in COVID-19. Some clones are missing from TCRdb's copy, which holds only in-frame ones; the method was immunoSEQ multiplex PCR. In the table there are roughly 230,000 clones, about 93% of which are singletons. The sample comprised peripheral blood. These receptors all come from a man aged 25-40 years with COVID-19, enrolled during active disease. Each CDR3 is given with its conserved first and last residue. A D gene is named only where the DNA matches it firmly.

j_gene: TRBJ2-3
v_gene: TRBV6-1
d_gene: TRBD1
CDR3aa: CASSEGVGGQDTQYF
CDR3nt: TGTGCCAGCAGTGAGGGGGTAGGGGGCCAAGATACGCAGTATTTT

j_gene: TRBJ1-5
v_gene: TRBV2
d_gene: TRBD1
CDR3aa: CASTDWGQERNQPQHF
CDR3nt: TGTGCCAGCACAGACTGGGGACAGGAGAGAAATCAGCCCCAGCATTTT

j_gene: TRBJ1-5
v_gene: TRBV19
d_gene: -
CDR3aa: CASSSGRLRDKYSNQPQHF
CDR3nt: TGTGCCAGTAGTAGCGGACGCCTCCGGGACAAGTATAGCAATCAGCCCCAGCATTTT

j_gene: TRBJ1-2
v_gene: TRBV10-3
d_gene: TRBD1
CDR3aa: CAISHQPLTGIYYGYTF
CDR3nt: TGTGCCATCAGTCACCAACCACTGACAGGGATCTATTATGGCTACACCTTC

j_gene: TRBJ1-2
v_gene: TRBV27
d_gene: -
CDR3aa: CASSSSPGNGYTF
CDR3nt: TGTGCCAGCAGTTCCAGTCCGGGGAATGGCTACACCTTC

j_gene: TRBJ1-1
v_gene: TRBV2
d_gene: TRBD1
CDR3aa: CASRERQGPGLGFF
CDR3nt: TGTGCCAGCAGAGAAAGACAGGGGCCTGGATTAGGGTTCTTT

j_gene: TRBJ1-1
v_gene: TRBV30
d_gene: -
CDR3aa: CAWSFGGRTEAFF
CDR3nt: TGTGCCTGGAGTTTCGGGGGAAGGACTGAAGCTTTCTTT

j_gene: TRBJ1-1
v_gene: TRBV6-1
d_gene: -
CDR3aa: CASSDGRGTEAFF
CDR3nt: TGTGCCAGCAGTGACGGAAGGGGGACTGAAGCTTTCTTT

j_gene: TRBJ1-5
v_gene: TRBV10-1
d_gene: -
CDR3aa: CASSESTSQPQHF
CDR3nt: TGCGCCAGCAGTGAGTCGACATCTCAGCCCCAGCATTTT

j_gene: TRBJ1-2
v_gene: TRBV13
d_gene: -
CDR3aa: CASSFTGTKIYGYTF
CDR3nt: TGTGCCAGCAGCTTTACTGGAACTAAGATCTATGGCTACACCTTC

j_gene: TRBJ2-1
v_gene: TRBV4-2
d_gene: TRBD2
CDR3aa: CASSATSGGALSTYNEQFF
CDR3nt: TGTGCCAGCAGCGCAACTAGCGGGGGGGCCCTCAGCACCTACAATGAGCAGTTCTTC

j_gene: TRBJ2-5
v_gene: TRBV27
d_gene: TRBD2
CDR3aa: CASSSGTSGAQETQYF
CDR3nt: TGTGCCAGCAGTTCCGGGACTAGCGGGGCCCAAGAGACCCAGTACTTC

j_gene: TRBJ1-4
v_gene: TRBV9
d_gene: TRBD1
CDR3aa: CASSVEGAVNEKLFF
CDR3nt: TGTGCCAGCAGCGTCGAGGGGGCTGTTAATGAAAAACTGTTTTTT

j_gene: TRBJ2-1
v_gene: TRBV5-1
d_gene: TRBD2
CDR3aa: CASSGLAGRFYNEQFF
CDR3nt: TGCGCCAGCAGCGGGTTAGCGGGGAGATTCTACAATGAGCAGTTCTTC